These 3 T cell receptor beta chains originate from one sample sequenced in a study of T cells after posttransplantation cyclophosphamide. A marrow graft followed busulfan-fludarabine conditioning, with cyclophosphamide on days +3 and +4. Data came from immunoSEQ multiplex PCR; TCRdb stores just in-frame clones and leaves some out. The sample records roughly 2,000 clones, approximately 85% being singletons. Sequenced here: CD8+ T cells sorted from blood, sampled roughly 350 days after allogeneic stem cell transplant with posttransplant cyclophosphamide. All receptors derive from a male patient between 45 and 59 years old who received an allogeneic stem cell transplant from a related donor and was CMV-positive. A subset of T cells may come from the graft donor.

The chain uses TRBV11-2 and TRBJ1-1; no reliable D call. Germline assignment: CDR1 SGHAT and CDR2 FQNNGV. The CDR3 is 14 residues long. Trimming removed 6 bases from V and 1 base from J, with 12 bases in between. Written as DNA, the CDR3 is TGTGCCAGCAGTTTTACAATAGCGAACACTGAAGCTTTCTTT. Its protein is CASSFTIANTEAFF.

The chain is built from TRBV27 and TRBJ2-7, with D hard to call. The CDR3 contains 13 residues. The V gene lost 4 bases and the J gene lost 3 bases, with 10 bases spanning the gap. Germline CDR1 MNHEY, CDR2 SMNVEV (reference sequence). CDR3 coding DNA: TGTGCCAGCAGTTACTCTCATGGCTACGAGCAGTACTTC. Protein: CASSYSHGYEQYF.

The chain recombines TRBV6-5 with TRBJ1-1, with D unclear. V shed 0 bases and J shed 3 bases, with 5 bases lying between them. The germline gives CDR1 MNHEY, CDR2 SVGAGI. The CDR3 totals 13 residues. The CDR3 is CASSYSLYTEAFF. The CDR3 DNA reads TGTGCCAGCAGTTACTCCTTGTACACTGAAGCTTTCTTT.